Listed below are T cell receptor beta chains from one sample, sequenced in a study of blood T cell repertoires in COVID-19. TCRdb's table, derived via immunoSEQ multiplex PCR, lists solely in-frame clones and lacks some. The repertoire holds hundreds of thousands of clones, with approximately 90% as singletons. Sequencing was carried out using PBMCs or T cells enriched from blood (not recorded which). All receptors derive from a man younger than 45 who had recovered from COVID-19. Each CDR3 is given with its conserved first and last residue. The D gene is left open where the match is weak. The size field is filled for only some rows; it gives once, few, many or a size class.

d_call | j_call | clone_size | cdr3_length | v_call | cdr3_aa | cdr3_nt
TRBD1 | TRBJ1-5 | - | 14 | TRBV7-9 | CASAAGTGFQPQHF | TGTGCCAGCGCGGCAGGGACAGGGTTTCAGCCCCAGCATTTT
- | TRBJ1-2 | once | 14 | TRBV28 | CASRETGAVYGYTF | TGTGCCAGCAGAGAGACAGGTGCGGTGTATGGCTACACCTTC
- | TRBJ2-1 | once | 17 | TRBV6-2/TRBV6-3 | CASSYPQIASGLNEQFF | TGTGCCAGCAGTTACCCCCAAATAGCGTCAGGTCTCAATGAGCAGTTCTTC
- | TRBJ1-3 | - | 15 | TRBV18 | CASSPPAGGLNTIYF | TGTGCCAGCTCACCACCCGCGGGGGGTTTGAACACCATATATTTT
TRBD2 | TRBJ2-5 | - | 15 | TRBV7-9 | CASSLSLAGEETQYF | TGTGCCAGCAGCTTATCACTAGCGGGAGAAGAGACCCAGTACTTC
TRBD1 | TRBJ2-2 | once | 16 | TRBV24-1 | CATSDLSTGYTGELFF | TGTGCCACCAGTGATTTGTCGACAGGGTACACCGGGGAGCTGTTTTTT
TRBD1 | TRBJ1-2 | - | 15 | TRBV30 | CACQGVLGANYGYTF | TGTGCCTGCCAGGGGGTTTTAGGGGCTAACTATGGCTACACCTTC
- | TRBJ2-7 | - | 13 | TRBV12-5 | CASAPGSYDEQYF | TGTGCTAGTGCACCGGGATCGTATGACGAGCAGTACTTC
TRBD1 | TRBJ2-2 | once | 15 | TRBV15 | CATSRDYPGGGELFF | TGTGCCACCAGCAGAGATTACCCAGGGGGTGGGGAGCTGTTTTTT
TRBD1 | TRBJ2-2 | - | 15 | TRBV30 | CAWSRTGVDTGELFF | TGTGCCTGGAGTCGGACAGGGGTGGACACCGGGGAGCTGTTTTTT
- | TRBJ1-5 | - | 12 | TRBV12-3/TRBV12-4 | CASTAGNQPQHF | TGTGCCAGCACGGCGGGTAATCAGCCCCAGCATTTT
- | TRBJ1-1 | - | 17 | TRBV19 | CASRWGVDSQMNTEAFF | TGTGCCAGTAGGTGGGGAGTGGACAGCCAAATGAACACTGAAGCTTTCTTT
TRBD2 | TRBJ2-7 | - | 15 | TRBV15 | CATSRGGLAHYEQYF | TGTGCCACCAGCAGAGGAGGACTAGCGCATTACGAGCAGTACTTC
- | TRBJ1-5 | - | 14 | TRBV27 | CASSFRGAVQPQHF | TGTGCCAGCAGTTTCCGGGGGGCGGTTCAGCCCCAGCATTTT
TRBD2 | TRBJ2-1 | - | 15 | TRBV10-3 | CALRRREDIYNEQFF | TGTGCCCTTCGACGGCGGGAGGACATTTACAATGAGCAGTTCTTC
- | TRBJ1-3 | - | 13 | TRBV2 | CASQDIFGNTIYF | TGTGCCAGCCAGGACATCTTCGGAAACACCATATATTTT
- | TRBJ2-5 | - | 13 | TRBV5-5 | CASSYPGEETQYF | TGTGCCAGCAGCTACCCCGGGGAAGAGACCCAGTACTTC
- | TRBJ2-7 | - | 13 | TRBV28 | CASNGLENYEQYF | TGTGCCAGCAATGGACTGGAGAACTACGAGCAGTACTTC
TRBD2 | TRBJ2-1 | - | 15 | TRBV7-3 | CASSLFPSGNNEQFF | TGTGCCAGCAGCTTATTTCCTAGCGGGAACAATGAGCAGTTCTTC
- | TRBJ1-1 | - | 11 | TRBV20-1 | CSARANTEAFF | TGCAGTGCTAGGGCCAACACTGAAGCTTTCTTT
- | TRBJ2-7 | - | 16 | TRBV5-1 | CASSRYSGDYSYEQYF | TGCGCCAGCAGCAGATATAGCGGAGATTACTCCTACGAGCAGTACTTC
- | TRBJ2-1 | - | 12 | TRBV10-2 | CASSEPRREQFF | TGCGCCAGCAGTGAGCCCCGGAGGGAGCAGTTCTTC
- | TRBJ1-1 | - | 13 | TRBV15 | CATSRDFRGLAFF | TGTGCCACCAGCAGAGATTTCCGGGGTCTGGCTTTCTTT
TRBD1 | TRBJ2-4 | once | 15 | TRBV7-8 | CASSSLQGFQNIQYF | TGTGCCAGCAGCTCGTTACAGGGGTTCCAAAACATTCAGTACTTC
TRBD1 | TRBJ1-2 | few | 15 | TRBV9 | CASSIRQGANYGYTF | TGTGCCAGCAGCATCCGACAGGGGGCAAATTATGGCTACACCTTC
- | TRBJ2-3 | - | 15 | TRBV24-1 | CATSDSAALTDTQYF | TGTGCCACCAGTGACTCAGCGGCCCTCACAGATACGCAGTATTTT
- | TRBJ1-2 | - | 11 | TRBV30 | CASGGGGGYTF | TGTGCCTCCGGTGGGGGCGGCGGCTACACCTTC
TRBD2 | TRBJ2-1 | - | 17 | TRBV2 | CASSNYRQGLSGRAEFF | TGTGCCAGCAGTAACTACCGACAGGGGTTGAGCGGGAGGGCCGAGTTCTTC
- | TRBJ2-2 | - | 14 | TRBV10-3 | CAIEQSGNTGELFF | TGTGCCATCGAACAGAGCGGGAACACCGGGGAGCTGTTTTTT
TRBD2 | TRBJ2-7 | - | 15 | TRBV11-2 | CASRETSGGTYEQYF | TGTGCCAGCAGGGAGACTAGCGGGGGTACCTACGAGCAGTACTTC
TRBD1 | TRBJ1-1 | - | 14 | TRBV19 | CASTGTGASTEAFF | TGTGCCAGTACCGGGACAGGGGCCTCCACTGAAGCTTTCTTT
TRBD1 | TRBJ1-5 | - | 12 | TRBV28 | CATDRGVQPQHF | TGTGCCACCGACAGGGGTGTGCAGCCCCAGCATTTT
- | TRBJ1-5 | - | 14 | TRBV28 | CASSFFRTHQPQHF | TGTGCCAGCAGTTTTTTCAGGACTCATCAGCCCCAGCATTTT
TRBD1 | TRBJ1-2 | - | 16 | TRBV2 | CASRGTGNGRNYGYTF | TGTGCCAGCAGGGGGACAGGGAATGGTCGTAACTATGGCTACACCTTC
TRBD2 | TRBJ2-2 | - | 14 | TRBV28 | CANQTSGRAGELFF | TGTGCCAACCAGACTAGCGGGAGGGCCGGGGAGCTGTTTTTT
- | TRBJ1-1 | - | 11 | TRBV19 | CASSYQTEAFF | TGTGCCAGTAGTTATCAGACTGAAGCTTTCTTT
TRBD2 | TRBJ2-7 | - | 15 | TRBV28 | CASSLGTSGSYEQYF | TGTGCCAGCAGTTTGGGGACTAGCGGGAGCTACGAGCAGTACTTC
TRBD1 | TRBJ2-7 | - | 15 | TRBV28 | CASSLKGGSFYEQYF | TGTGCCAGCAGTTTGAAAGGGGGCTCCTTTTACGAGCAGTACTTC
TRBD1 | TRBJ1-1 | - | 18 | TRBV3-1/TRBV3-2 | CASSQEGAGQALNTEAFF | TGTGCCAGCAGCCAAGAGGGTGCAGGACAGGCCCTGAACACTGAAGCTTTCTTT
- | TRBJ2-7 | - | 15 | TRBV27 | CATPGGASESYEQYF | TGTGCCACCCCGGGCGGGGCGTCAGAGTCCTACGAGCAGTACTTC
TRBD2 | TRBJ2-5 | - | 13 | TRBV5-1 | CASSPGLAETQYF | TGCGCCAGCAGCCCAGGACTAGCGGAGACCCAGTACTTC
- | TRBJ1-6 | - | 15 | TRBV2 | CASTGGSSYNSPLHF | TGTGCCAGCACGGGGGGAAGCTCCTATAATTCACCCCTCCACTTT
- | TRBJ2-5 | - | 15 | TRBV18 | CASSPSLGQQETQYF | TGTGCCAGCTCACCAAGTCTGGGGCAACAAGAGACCCAGTACTTC
- | TRBJ1-1 | - | 16 | TRBV21-1 | CASSKERGASNTEAFF | TGTGCCAGCAGCAAAGAACGGGGGGCGTCGAACACTGAAGCTTTCTTT